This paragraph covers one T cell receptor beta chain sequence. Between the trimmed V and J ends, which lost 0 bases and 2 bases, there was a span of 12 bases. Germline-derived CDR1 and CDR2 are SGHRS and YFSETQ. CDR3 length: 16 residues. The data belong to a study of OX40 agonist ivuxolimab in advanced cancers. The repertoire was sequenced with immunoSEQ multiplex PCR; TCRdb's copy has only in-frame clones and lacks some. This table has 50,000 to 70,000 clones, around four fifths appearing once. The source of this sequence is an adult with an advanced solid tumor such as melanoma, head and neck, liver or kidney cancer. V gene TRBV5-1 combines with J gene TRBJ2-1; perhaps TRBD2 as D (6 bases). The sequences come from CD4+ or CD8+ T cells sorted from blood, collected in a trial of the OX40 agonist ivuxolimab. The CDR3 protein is CASSLAGGRTYNEQFF. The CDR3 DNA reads TGCGCCAGCAGCTTGGCCGGGGGACGAACCTACAATGAGCAGTTCTTC.